This passage covers 4 T cell receptor beta chains from one sample sequenced in a study of vaccination and CD4 T cells after COVID-19. Indicated time point: late sampling 161 to 241 days after vaccination in three convalescent patients. Treatment meaning: approximately nine-day PBMC culture with coronavirus spike peptide pools or control peptides (ViraFEST assay). No cognate antigen is known for these TCRs. The Oncomine TCR Beta short-read assay generated sequence data from the DNA of cultured CD4+ T cells. MiXCR was run by TCRdb on the PCR reads, yielding one entry per CDR3 protein. The repertoire consists of approximately 25,000 distinct CDR3 sequences, with 25% to 30% occurring once and the leading ten covering about 7.1%. The input for sequencing was CD4+ T cells from blood, cultured in vitro, taken about 7 months after SARS-CoV-2 vaccination. The receptors originated from a human donor who had recovered from COVID-19.

This clonotype was picked up many times. This chain links TRBV15 with TRBJ1-5; D gene uncertain. The V end lost 3 bases, the J end lost 0 bases, and 18 bases lay between the germline ends. Germline CDR1 LNHNV, CDR2 YYDKDF (reference sequence). The CDR3 is 18 residues long. CDR3: CATSSSLVGKGSNQPQHF. The CDR3 nucleotides read TGTGCCACCAGCAGTTCCTTAGTGGGTAAGGGTAGCAATCAGCCCCAGCATTTT.

As to this clonotype: Germline and junction disagree at one end, which may indicate a read error. The rearrangement uses TRBV10-1 and TRBJ2-3; D possibly corresponds to TRBD2 (7 bases). This CDR3 has 14 amino acids. Per germline, CDR1 WNHNN and CDR2 SYGVQD (reference sequence). The CDR3 loop is CAGSEGGAVDTQYF. The CDR3 region has the DNA TGCGCCGGCAGTGAAGGGGGGGCGGTGGATACGCAGTATTTT.

This clonotype was seen a few times. Here the CDR3 DNA reads TGTGCCAGCAGTGACGTCCTTAGCAATCAGCCCCAGCATTTT. Translating gives CASSDVLSNQPQHF. V and J are TRBV2 and TRBJ1-5; D is uncertain. The V and J ends lost 3 bases and 0 bases respectively, with 6 bases between them. Germline V gene sequence: CDR1 SNHLY, CDR2 FYNNEI. This CDR3 is built from 14 residues.

This clonotype was counted only a few times. This chain connects TRBV28 to TRBJ2-2; D is ambiguous. Deletions cut 5 bases from V and 4 bases from J, with 5 bases between. The CDR3 consists of 12 residues. Germline-derived CDR1 and CDR2 are MDHEN and SYDVKM. CDR3 sequence reads: CASSTPTGELFF. Here the CDR3 DNA reads TGTGCCAGCAGTACACCCACCGGGGAGCTGTTTTTT. The variable domain in full, with the rest retrieved from reference TRBV28 and TRBJ2-2, is DVKVTQSSRYLVKRTGEKVFLECVQDMDHENMFWYRQDPGLGLRLIYFSYDVKMKEKGDIPEGYSVSREKKERFSLILESASTNQTSMYLCASSTPTGELFFGEGSRLTVL.